This T cell receptor (beta chain) was retrieved from a study of radiation and T cells in renal cell carcinoma (dated by TCRdb to 2018 to 2020). The study in broad terms: The samples were obtained from a clinical trial, where primary renal cell carcinomas were treated with 15 Gy stereotactic body radiation therapy and then removed by nephrectomy 4 weeks afterward. In the approximately 57 samples combined, 4,016,671 unique CDR3 nucleotide sequences were found, encoding 2 million to 3 million unique CDR3 amino acid sequences. A total of fewer than 55 samples underwent TCR beta sequencing, made up of roughly 26 tumors and some 27 peripheral blood samples.

Concerning this clone itself: Its antigen is currently not known. There are no base qualities to consult, and no much larger clone falls within one base.

Following the manufacturer's recommendations, the immunoSEQ kit was used to generate TCR beta libraries from genomic DNA. To prepare libraries, a first multiplex PCR with proprietary primers was run, followed by a second PCR that added unique barcodes, and a bead cleanup was done after each round. Each sample batch included a kit-provided positive control reaction and a negative control reaction. The final libraries were assessed on an Agilent 4200 TapeStation D1000 ScreenTape, pooled by volume, and quantified by qPCR. An Illumina NextSeq500 fitted with a MidOutput 150-cycle cartridge performed the sequencing, running 156 Read1 cycles and 15 Index1 cycles with the kit's custom primers. The pooled library was loaded at around 1.1 pM with an approximately 20% PhiX control spike-in. The published analysis was carried out like this. The vendor-processed data were analyzed in R, and a clonotype was defined as all T cells that share the same CDR3 nucleotide sequence. In the clone abundance analyses, frequencies in each sample were normalized to that sample's 10,000 most abundant clones. Public T cell clones, averaging fewer than five per sample, were removed before analysis. An abundance difference of at least 32-fold between compartments was the criterion for calling clonotypes tumor-enriched or baseline blood-enriched. Clonotypes expanded or contracted between blood time points were identified with a beta-binomial differential abundance model. Tumor-blood repertoire similarity was measured with the Baroni-Urbani and Buser coefficient, and group comparisons used two-tailed Wilcoxon tests in R. Held by TCRdb, this immuneACCESS table contains in-frame sequences only and omits some clones. Under half of the omission traces to an unresolved V gene where checked; the cause of the rest is unknown. D and trimming come from the DNA, and the V and J calls and clone size come from that table. Here the sample has 150,000 or so clones; roughly 90% occur a single time. The ten largest account for roughly 4% of the sample.

Here is what the overall study found, with its caveats: In blood, the top tumor clonotypes increased between baseline and 2 weeks post-radiation and then shrank by 4 weeks, which suggests that tumor-resident clones expanded only transiently. The single-armed trial design could not address effects of radiation dose or scheduling on the TCR repertoire. Because pretreatment tumor biopsies were not available, the baseline intratumoral presence of clonotypes could not be determined. Tracking of blood repertoire dynamics stopped at roughly 29 days after treatment, with no follow-up past that point.

The germline V gene (reference sequence) provides CDR1 MNHEY and CDR2 SMNVEV. Relative to germline, V is 4 bases shorter and J is 7 bases shorter, with 10 bases between their ends. Spanning cysteine to phenylalanine, the CDR3 consists of 13 amino acids. The only DNA kept is the CDR3, 39 bases in frame from the first base. In the paper's terms, the time point label means: baseline pretreatment blood. The treatment or condition label for this specimen denotes: 15 Gy SBRT to primary tumor, nephrectomy 4 weeks later. To track tumor-enriched clonotypes, serial peripheral blood was sampled from radiation-treated patients at baseline and at 2 weeks and 4 weeks after SBRT. Every patient had renal cell carcinoma of clear cell pathology. The QIAamp DNA Blood Mini Kit (Qiagen) was used to prepare genomic DNA for TCR sequencing. The analyses included only samples that passed all quality control checks.

This TCR was recovered from a woman aged 65 to 85 with renal cell carcinoma. Source: blood, taken from a patient whose treatment included radiotherapy and nephrectomy. The chain links TRBV27 with TRBJ1-4; the D gene is not confidently resolved. The encoded CDR3 is CASSSRVGEKLFF. At the DNA level, the sequence is TGTGCCAGCAGTTCGAGGGTCGGTGAAAAACTGTTTTTT.